A single sample is the source of the 29 T cell receptor beta chains below, sequenced in a study of blood T cell repertoires in COVID-19. The assay was immunoSEQ multiplex PCR, and TCRdb's table has in-frame clones only and misses some. The sample lists 84,000 or so clones, 82% seen once, with around 1.3% in the top ten. The sample taken for sequencing was peripheral blood. Receptors originate from an elderly woman with acute or convalescent COVID-19.

The rearrangement uses TRBV11-3 and TRBJ2-7, with D possibly being TRBD1 (5 bases). The CDR3 runs to 13 residues. CDR1 is SGHNT, CDR2 YENEEA, per germline. Trimming took 4 bases from V and 3 from J, leaving 10 bases between them. In DNA, the CDR3 is TGTGCCAGCAGCTCAGGGATAAGCTACGAGCAGTACTTC. It encodes CASSSGISYEQYF. Complete variable domain (other parts from reference TRBV11-3 and TRBJ2-7): EAGVVQSPRYKIIEKKQPVAFWCNPISGHNTLYWYLQNLGQGPELLIRYENEEAVDDSQLPKDRFSAERLKGVDSTLKIQPAELGDSAVYLCASSSGISYEQYFGPGTRLTVT.

V gene TRBV12-5 combines with J gene TRBJ2-1, with D hard to call. V lost 1 base to trimming and J lost 2 bases, with 3 bases between them. Germline lookup yields CDR1 LGHNT and CDR2 FRNRAP. The CDR3 is made up of 13 amino acids. CDR3 region: CASGLDTYNEQFF. The DNA of the CDR3 is TGTGCTAGTGGTTTGGACACCTACAATGAGCAGTTCTTC.

The V gene is TRBV18, the J gene TRBJ2-5; unclear D gene. This CDR3 has 12 amino acids. V was clipped by 3 bases and J by 2 bases, with 4 bases between them. CDR1 is KGHSH, CDR2 LQKENI, per germline. CDR3 in amino acids: CASSPVQETQYF. As DNA, the CDR3 is TGTGCCAGCTCACCCGTTCAAGAGACCCAGTACTTC.

The chain carries TRBV5-1 and TRBJ2-3, with D tentatively TRBD2 (7 bases). V shed 2 bases and J shed 0 bases, with 16 bases lying between them. This CDR3 region has 17 residues. Germline V gene data show CDR1 as SGHRS and CDR2 as YFSETQ. The CDR3 loop reads CASSFAGAPTSTDTQYF. The CDR3 DNA is TGCGCCAGCAGCTTTGCGGGGGCACCAACTAGCACAGATACGCAGTATTTT.

This rearrangement joins TRBV6-1 to TRBJ2-7; possibly TRBD2 for D (6 bases). Germline V gene data show CDR1 as MNHNS and CDR2 as SASEGT. Trimming cost V 2 bases and J 5 bases, with 7 bases left between them. The CDR3 spans 12 residues. Here the CDR3 DNA reads TGTGCCAGCAGTGAATGGGGGGACGAGCAGTACTTC. This sequence encodes CASSEWGDEQYF.

J is TRBJ1-2 and V is TRBV19; D is unclear. This CDR3 comprises 15 residues. V lost 7 bases and J lost 5, with 20 bases in between. The germline CDR1 and CDR2 sequences are LNHDA and SQIVND (reference sequence). The CDR3 reads CASTTGVGVRYGYTF. As DNA, the CDR3 is TGTGCCAGTACCACCGGGGTTGGGGTAAGGTATGGCTACACCTTC. The whole variable domain, filled in from reference TRBV19 and TRBJ1-2, reads DGGITQSPKYLFRKEGQNVTLSCEQNLNHDAMYWYRQDPGQGLRLIYYSQIVNDFQKGDIAEGYSVSREKKESFPLTVTSAQKNPTAFYLCASTTGVGVRYGYTFGSGTRLTVV.

The rearrangement joins TRBV4-2 to TRBJ2-7; 11 bases align to TRBD1. Germline V gene sequence: CDR1 LGHNA, CDR2 YNFKEQ. The CDR3 consists of 17 residues. V trimming: 4 bases; J trimming: 3 bases; junction bases outside the gene matches: 11. CDR3 region: CASSRGQGAITNYEQYF. The CDR3, as DNA: TGTGCCAGCAGCCGCGGACAGGGGGCAATTACAAACTACGAGCAGTACTTC.

In its sample, this clone was seen once. The chain recombines TRBV19 with TRBJ1-3; TRBD1 might be the D (5 bases). The CDR3 consists of 16 residues. Between the trimmed V and J ends, which lost 3 bases and 0 bases, there was a span of 12 bases. CDR1 and CDR2 (germline): LNHDA, SQIVND (reference sequence). The CDR3 region has the DNA TGTGCCAGTAGTATCGGTCAGGGAGGCTCTGGAAACACCATATATTTT. Amino acids: CASSIGQGGSGNTIYF.

In its sample, this clone was seen a few times. The chain carries TRBV5-1 and TRBJ2-1; 11 bases are a match to TRBD2. Germline CDR1 and CDR2: SGHRS and YFSETQ. The CDR3 totals 17 residues. The ends lost 5 bases at V and 6 bases at J; junction bases unmatched: 13. The CDR3 DNA follows: TGCGCCAGCAGATGGGCCACCGGGACTAGCGGAACCAATGAGCAGTTCTTC. It is translated as CASRWATGTSGTNEQFF.

The chain links TRBV3-1 (or the pseudogene TRBV3-2) to TRBJ2-7; TRBD1 matches 9 bases. Germline lookup yields CDR1 LGHDT and CDR2 YNNKEL (reference sequence). Trimming removed 4 bases from V and 3 bases from J; junction bases left unmatched: 4. This CDR3 has 14 amino acids. The CDR3 bases are TGTGCCAGCAGCCCAAAGGGACAGGGCTACGAGCAGTACTTC. Protein product: CASSPKGQGYEQYF.

The chain links TRBV11-1 to TRBJ1-1; TRBD1 matches at 9 bases. CDR1 and CDR2 (germline): SGHAT, FQDESV (reference sequence). V was pared by 6 bases and J by 6 bases, with 11 bases of the junction left unmatched. There are 15 residues in the CDR3. DNA for the CDR3: TGTGCCAGCAGAAAAACAGGGGGCGTGGGTTCTGAAGCTTTCTTT. This translates into CASRKTGGVGSEAFF.

This chain uses TRBV18 with TRBJ1-5; 10 positions match TRBD1. The CDR3 extends over 16 amino acids. Germline trimming cut 3 bases from V and 2 bases from J; bases unmatched to any gene: 4. CDR1 and CDR2 (germline): KGHSH, LQKENI. The CDR3: CASSPGQGSGNQPQHF. The CDR3 DNA follows: TGTGCCAGCTCACCGGGACAGGGGTCCGGCAATCAGCCCCAGCATTTT.

V usage is TRBV4-1 and J usage is TRBJ1-2; D is unresolved. Looked up from germline, CDR1 is MGHRA and CDR2 is YSYEKL. With 0 bases removed from V and 4 bases from J, the gap between germline ends came to 9 bases. CDR3 size: 14 residues. The CDR3 is CASSQDPDTYGYTF. The CDR3 DNA is TGCGCCAGCAGCCAAGACCCAGATACCTATGGCTACACCTTC.

CDR3 DNA sequence: TGTGCCAGCAGGCCGGACACTAACTATGGCTACACCTTC. It specifies CASRPDTNYGYTF. The rearrangement links TRBV28 to TRBJ1-2, with D tentatively TRBD1 (5 bases). Deletions cut 6 bases from V and 0 bases from J, with 8 bases between. The CDR3 runs to 13 residues. Germline CDR1 MDHEN, CDR2 SYDVKM.

The CDR3 DNA is TGTGCCAGCAGCTTGACTCAGTTTTTCGGGTCTCTAAACACTGAAGCTTTCTTT. This sequence encodes CASSLTQFFGSLNTEAFF. The J gene is TRBJ1-1, the V gene TRBV5-6; D not resolved. Germline loops: CDR1 SGHDT, CDR2 YYEEEE. The germline V and J ends were trimmed by 1 base and 2 bases, with 21 bases remaining between them. This CDR3 is 18 amino acids long. The whole variable domain, remainder taken from reference TRBV5-6 and TRBJ1-1, is DAGVTQSPTHLIKTRGQQVTLRCSPKSGHDTVSWYQQALGQGPQFIFQYYEEEERQRGNFPDRFSGHQFPNYSSELNVNALLLGDSALYLCASSLTQFFGSLNTEAFFGQGTRLTVV.

J is TRBJ2-1 and V is TRBV15, with 7 bases lining up with TRBD1. V shed 4 bases and J 6 bases; nucleotides not matched to a gene: 9. The CDR3 loop spans 15 amino acids. CDR1 LNHNV and CDR2 YYDKDF come from the germline V gene (reference sequence). CDR3 loop: CATSISGGLPNEQFF. The CDR3 DNA reads TGTGCCACCAGCATATCAGGGGGTCTGCCCAATGAGCAGTTCTTC.

As for this clone: Other nucleotide sequences in the sample specify the same CDR3. The chain joins TRBV12-3 or TRBV12-4 to TRBJ1-2, with D uncertain. The V end was cut by 6 bases, the J end by 0 bases, with 2 bases between. The CDR3 runs 11 residues. Written as DNA, the CDR3 is TGTGCCAGCAGCTCTAACTATGGCTACACCTTC. As protein: CASSSNYGYTF.

The count of this clone is one. The V and J genes are TRBV5-1 and TRBJ1-1, with 9 bases identical to TRBD1. The junction had 11 bases not matched to a gene; V was cut back by 4 bases and J by 1 base. The CDR3 contains 17 residues. Germline CDR1 and CDR2: SGHRS and YFSETQ. CDR3 in amino acids: CASSRTGTGTGNTEAFF. DNA for the CDR3: TGCGCCAGCAGCCGAACTGGGACAGGGACCGGGAACACTGAAGCTTTCTTT.

The chain is built from TRBV5-1 and TRBJ2-1, with D tentatively TRBD2 (6 bases). The CDR3 contains 16 residues. The V and J ends lost 2 bases and 4 bases respectively, with 16 bases between them. Germline CDR1 SGHRS, CDR2 YFSETQ. The CDR3 DNA follows: TGCGCCAGCAGCTTCGATGCGGGGAACTCTTACAATGAGCAGTTCTTC. Its translation: CASSFDAGNSYNEQFF.

The chain carries TRBV10-3 and TRBJ1-3; 9 nucleotides line up with TRBD1. Germline trimming cut 7 bases from V and 3 bases from J; bases unmatched to any gene: 10. The CDR3 consists of 16 residues. Germline V CDR1 and CDR2: ENHRY, SYGVKD. The CDR3 is CAITSGTGSYGNTIYF. In DNA form, the CDR3 reads TGTGCCATCACCAGCGGGACAGGGAGTTATGGAAACACCATATATTTT.

The V call is TRBV7-8, the J call TRBJ2-7; 9 positions match TRBD1. V shed 5 bases, J shed 3 bases, and the junction held 8 bases outside the gene matches. CDR3 length: 15 residues. Germline CDR1 and CDR2: SGHVS and FQNEAQ. As DNA, the CDR3 is TGTGCCAGCAGCGAAAACAGGGGGCGTAGCTACGAGCAGTACTTC. Translated: CASSENRGRSYEQYF.

The rearrangement joins TRBV11-2 to TRBJ2-1; D might be TRBD1 (6 bases). V lost 5 bases and J 6 bases, leaving 14 bases between the germline ends. CDR1 SGHAT and CDR2 FQNNGV come from the germline V gene. The CDR3 totals 14 residues. The CDR3 nucleotides are TGTGCCAGCAGCACCCAGACAGGACGCAATGAGCAGTTCTTC. It yields the protein CASSTQTGRNEQFF.

The chain has TRBV28 and TRBJ1-2; the match to TRBD1 covers 7 bases. In germline, CDR1 is MDHEN, CDR2 SYDVKM. V trimming: 7 bases; J trimming: 5 bases; junction bases outside the gene matches: 13. This CDR3 comprises 15 residues. The CDR3 region has the DNA TGTGCCAGCAATCCCCCGGGACAGAGACTATATGGCTACACCTTC. Translating it yields CASNPPGQRLYGYTF.

The chain joins TRBV3-1 (or the pseudogene TRBV3-2) to TRBJ1-1, with a possible D match to TRBD1 (5 bases). Per the germline V gene, CDR1 is LGHDT and CDR2 is YNNKEL (reference sequence). This CDR3 is 17 amino acids long. Trimming took 5 bases from V and 0 from J, leaving 19 bases between them. This CDR3 is CASSDALKGAMNTEAFF. The CDR3 nucleotides are TGTGCCAGCAGCGACGCCCTTAAAGGGGCCATGAACACTGAAGCTTTCTTT.

CDR3 loop: CASSRGNTDTQYF. In DNA, the CDR3 is TGTGCCAGCAGCCGCGGAAACACAGATACGCAGTATTTT. The rearrangement joins TRBV3-1 (or the pseudogene TRBV3-2) to TRBJ2-3, with unresolved D. Looked up from germline, CDR1 is LGHDT and CDR2 is YNNKEL (reference sequence). V was trimmed by 4 bases and J by 2 bases, leaving 7 bases between them. The CDR3 spans 13 residues.

The chain uses TRBV5-5 and TRBJ2-2; 11 positions agree with TRBD1. V shed 2 bases and J 6 bases; nucleotides not matched to a gene: 3. The germline CDR1 and CDR2 sequences are SGHKS and YYEKEE (reference sequence). The CDR3 length is 15 residues. Written as DNA, the CDR3 is TGTGCCAGCAGCTTCCCGGGACAGGGGGCCGGGGAGCTGTTTTTT. This translates into CASSFPGQGAGELFF.

The chain has TRBV6-2 or TRBV6-3 and TRBJ2-1, with 9 bases lining up with TRBD2. CDR3 length: 16 residues. The ends lost 4 bases at V and 8 bases at J; junction bases unmatched: 12. The germline V gene encodes CDR1 MNHEY and CDR2 SVGEGT. CDR3 coding DNA: TGTGCCAGCAGTTCCACGGGCCGCGGGAGGGCCTATGAGCAGTTCTTC. Amino acid sequence: CASSSTGRGRAYEQFF.

The chain has TRBV2 and TRBJ2-7, with TRBD1 as a possible D gene (6 bases). With 6 bases removed from V and 3 bases from J, the gap between germline ends came to 12 bases. Germline-derived CDR1 and CDR2 are SNHLY and FYNNEI. The CDR3 spans 13 residues. The DNA for the CDR3 is TGTGCCAGCAGCGACAGGCCGGGCTACGAGCAGTACTTC. Amino acids: CASSDRPGYEQYF. Full variable domain (rest looked up from reference TRBV2 and TRBJ2-7): EPEVTQTPSHQVTQMGQEVILRCVPISNHLYFYWYRQILGQKVEFLVSFYNNEISEKSEIFDDQFSVERPDGSNFTLKIRSTKLEDSAMYFCASSDRPGYEQYFGPGTRLTVT.

V is TRBV5-1 and J is TRBJ1-4; 8 bases align to TRBD1. Per germline, CDR1 SGHRS and CDR2 YFSETQ. This CDR3 comprises 17 residues. The ends lost 0 bases at V and 6 bases at J; junction bases unmatched: 10. The CDR3 region is CASSLGGTGLSDEKLFF. CDR3 nucleotides: TGCGCCAGCAGCTTGGGGGGGACAGGCCTTTCCGATGAAAAACTGTTTTTT.